In this sample, the clone carrying this TCR beta chain turned up a few times. Its specificity is not known. The record originates from a study of blood T cells in healthy people across ages. Whole-study context: Capture via template switching afforded approximately one barcoded beta molecule per two T cells. Overall study findings and caveats: Naive T cell percentage and TCR beta diversity correlated strongly.

Together with a sample-barcoded 5' primer, a J-beta primer mix was included in a second PCR lasting roughly 6 to 12 cycles. TCRdb ran MiXCR on the 5' RACE reads and lists one entry per CDR3 protein. The data show fewer than 900,000 distinct CDR3 sequences, with 35% to 45% seen just once and approximately 22% held by the top ten. V dropped 2 bases and J dropped 10 bases, with 12 bases sitting between them. The CDR3 length is 14 residues. Germline V gives CDR1 MNHEY, CDR2 SVGAGI. Each of the donors had 8 to 10 milliliters of peripheral blood drawn into EDTA-treated Vacutainer tubes. Whenever a sample was processed, at least 7 million PBMCs were isolated.

The clonotype was recovered from a woman aged 55-70 years in good health. The chain combines TRBV6-5 with TRBJ1-6, with D maybe TRBD1 (6 bases). Sample: blood. The CDR3 protein is CASSYAYRDSPLHF. In DNA, the CDR3 is TGTGCCAGCAGTTACGCCTACAGGGACTCACCCCTCCACTTT.